Following are 13 T cell receptor beta chains from one sample sequenced in a study of CD8+CD57+ T cells in acquired aplastic anemia. Genomic DNA was employed as the template in profiling TCR beta VDJ and CDR3. One entry per CDR3 protein results from TCRdb running MiXCR on the reads. The repertoire holds about 98,000 distinct CDR3 sequences, with roughly 70% as singletons. Patients included in sequencing had previously demonstrated CD8+CD57+ cell expansion by flow cytometry. Sequencing was done on a sample of sorted CD4+, CD8+, or CD8+CD57+ T cells (not recorded which) from PBMCs. The receptors shown here come from a human donor with aplastic anemia.

V usage is TRBV29-1 and J usage is TRBJ2-3, with 9 bases that match TRBD2. The CDR3 is 15 amino acids. The germline V gene encodes CDR1 SQVTM and CDR2 ANQGSEA. The trim removed 4 bases at V and 2 bases at J, leaving 7 bases unmatched. The CDR3 loop is CSVVRLAVITDTQYF. The DNA of the CDR3 is TGCAGCGTTGTAAGACTAGCGGTAATCACAGATACGCAGTATTTT.

This clonotype was seen only a few times. The chain has TRBV20-1 and TRBJ2-3, with D possibly matching TRBD2 (5 bases). Trimming removed 7 bases at V and 0 bases at J, with 17 bases between. Germline V CDR1 and CDR2: DFQATT, SNEGSKA (reference sequence). CDR3 size: 15 residues. The CDR3 loop is CSGGKSGYSTDTQYF. DNA for the CDR3: TGCAGTGGGGGAAAGAGCGGTTATAGCACAGATACGCAGTATTTT.

The chain combines TRBV18 with TRBJ2-5; D is uncertain. Looked up from germline, CDR1 is KGHSH and CDR2 is LQKENI. V was pared by 2 bases and J by 2 bases, with 3 bases between. The CDR3 runs to 12 residues. The CDR3 is CASSPKQETQYF. Written as DNA, the CDR3 is TGTGCCAGCTCACCAAAGCAAGAGACCCAGTACTTC.

The chain recombines TRBV14 with TRBJ2-1; 8 bases match TRBD1. Per germline, CDR1 SGHDN and CDR2 FVKESK. V dropped 4 bases and J dropped 10; count of bases not matched to a gene: 9. This CDR3 is 14 amino acids long. The DNA of the CDR3 is TGTGCCAGCAGCCCCCAGGACAGGGTTCGCGAGCAGTTCTTC. Protein: CASSPQDRVREQFF.

CDR3 nucleotides: TGCGCCAGCAGACTCAGGGGTATAGGCAATCAGCCCCAGCATTTT. Amino acids: CASRLRGIGNQPQHF. This chain joins TRBV10-1 and TRBJ1-5; tentative D call: TRBD1 (6 bases). Trimming left V 6 bases short and J 2 bases short, with 14 bases between. The CDR3 has 15 amino acids. The germline gives CDR1 WNHNN, CDR2 SYGVQD (reference sequence).

Only a few counts were recorded for this clonotype. The chain is built from TRBV6-2 or TRBV6-3 and TRBJ2-3, with 12 bases fitting TRBD2. The CDR3 length is 15 residues. Germline V gene data show CDR1 as MNHEY and CDR2 as SVGEGT. The ends lost 7 bases at V and 4 bases at J; junction bases unmatched: 6. The CDR3 loop reads CASTRTSGAPDTQYF. DNA for the CDR3: TGTGCCAGCACCCGGACTAGCGGGGCCCCAGATACGCAGTATTTT.

The V call is TRBV2, the J call TRBJ2-2; D ambiguous. CDR1 is SNHLY and CDR2 is FYNNEI in the germline V gene. The CDR3 contains 12 residues. Trimming cost V 5 bases and J 6 bases, with 7 bases left between them. This CDR3 reads CASSPRSGELFF. The DNA for the CDR3 is TGTGCCAGCAGTCCTCGGTCCGGGGAGCTGTTTTTT.

The genes are TRBV20-1 and TRBJ2-2; maybe TRBD1 (5 bases). Germline-derived CDR1 and CDR2 are DFQATT and SNEGSKA (reference sequence). This CDR3 spans 12 amino acids. The germline V and J ends were trimmed by 6 bases and 1 base, with 6 bases remaining between them. CDR3 nucleotides: TGCAGTGCCGGACAGAACACCGGGGAGCTGTTTTTT. It encodes CSAGQNTGELFF.

This chain joins TRBV29-1 and TRBJ1-1, with D possibly TRBD1 on 5 matching bases. V lost 3 bases to trimming and J lost 5 bases, with 10 bases between them. The CDR3 spans 12 residues. Germline V lookup: CDR1 SQVTM, CDR2 ANQGSEA. The CDR3 sequence is CSVDRAGTEAFF. The CDR3, as DNA: TGCAGCGTTGACAGGGCAGGGACTGAAGCTTTCTTT. The variable domain in full, with the rest retrieved from reference TRBV29-1 and TRBJ1-1, is SAVISQKPSRDICQRGTSLTIQCQVDSQVTMMFWYRQQPGQSLTLIATANQGSEATYESGFVIDKFPISRPNLTFSTLTVSNMSPEDSSIYLCSVDRAGTEAFFGQGTRLTVV.

This sequence joins TRBV6-1 and TRBJ2-7; tentatively, D is TRBD1 (5 bases). The germline V and J ends were trimmed by 5 bases and 5 bases, with 13 bases remaining between them. The CDR3 is 13 amino acids. Looked up from germline, CDR1 is MNHNS and CDR2 is SASEGT. The chain's CDR3 is CASSKSRENEQYF. The CDR3 coding sequence is TGTGCCAGCAGTAAGTCCAGGGAAAACGAGCAGTACTTC.

The sample holds one count of this clonotype. The chain is built from TRBV19 and TRBJ1-6; TRBD1 is a possible D gene (5 bases). CDR1 and CDR2 from the germline V gene are LNHDA and SQIVND (reference sequence). CDR3 length: 15 amino acids. Trimming removed 3 bases at V and 9 bases at J, with 15 bases between. CDR3: CASSISRDGGSPLHF. CDR3 coding DNA: TGTGCCAGTAGTATTTCGAGGGATGGGGGTTCACCCCTCCACTTT.

The chain has TRBV27 and TRBJ2-7; D call uncertain. The CDR3 is made up of 14 amino acids. Germline loops: CDR1 MNHEY, CDR2 SMNVEV (reference sequence). The ends were cut back, 8 bases at V and 1 base at J, with 15 bases in the middle. CDR3 nucleotides: TGTGCCAGCGCACCCAGCGACTTTTCCTACGAGCAGTACTTC. Translating gives CASAPSDFSYEQYF.

This clonotype was found many times. The genes are TRBV2 and TRBJ1-6; D is undetermined. The V gene lost 5 bases and the J gene lost 3 bases, with 23 bases spanning the gap. CDR1 is SNHLY, CDR2 FYNNEI, per germline. The CDR3 covers 19 residues. The CDR3: CASSRFREGSAFYNSPLHF. The DNA for the CDR3 is TGTGCCAGCAGTCGCTTTAGGGAGGGAAGCGCCTTCTATAATTCACCCCTCCACTTT.